The 25 T cell receptor beta chains in this list originate from one sample, sequenced in a study of shared clonotypes between healthy human individuals. Profiled with immunoSEQ multiplex PCR; TCRdb holds only in-frame clones, not every one. This sample yields some 2.4 million clones, of which 80% to 95% are seen a single time; about 0.39% belongs to the top ten. The specimen was naive CD4+ T cells from PBMCs. Subset indicated: CD45RA+ positively selected. The receptors derive from a man aged 18 to 30 in good health. Some clones in this sample may be carry-over from other donors' samples.

As to this clone: Other DNA variants within this sample encode the same CDR3. The chain employs TRBV7-9 and TRBJ2-3; perhaps TRBD2 as D (5 bases). CDR3 length: 15 residues. V was shortened by 2 bases and J by 0 bases, with 9 bases between the two germline ends. CDR1 SEHNR and CDR2 FQNEAQ come from the germline V gene (reference sequence). The CDR3 nucleotides read TGTGCCAGCAGCTTACAGCGGCCCAGCACAGATACGCAGTATTTT. It is translated as CASSLQRPSTDTQYF.

This sequence joins TRBV5-1 and TRBJ2-1; D might be TRBD2 (6 bases). Trimming shortened V by 0 bases and J by 9 bases, and 13 bases separated the two germline ends. The CDR3 is 14 amino acids. Germline CDR1 reads SGHRS; CDR2 reads YFSETQ. The CDR3 protein is CASSLGTGGSEQFF. In nucleotides, the CDR3 is TGCGCCAGCAGCTTGGGGACCGGAGGGAGTGAGCAGTTCTTC.

As concerns this clone: The sample contains more than one DNA sequence encoding this CDR3. The rearrangement joins TRBV9 to TRBJ2-2; TRBD2 matches at 7 bases. The CDR3 loop spans 15 amino acids. Trimming cost V 1 base and J 1 base; bases outside gene matches: 1. CDR1 and CDR2 from the germline V gene are SGDLS and YYNGEE. CDR3 residues: CASSVTGGNTGELFF. CDR3 in DNA: TGTGCCAGCAGCGTAACGGGAGGGAACACCGGGGAGCTGTTTTTT.

The rearrangement links TRBV27 to TRBJ2-3, with D possibly TRBD2 on 6 matching bases. The CDR3 is 16 residues long. V was cut by 6 bases and J by 2 bases, with 18 bases left in between. The germline V gene encodes CDR1 MNHEY and CDR2 SMNVEV (reference sequence). CDR3 residues: CASRRKVGSFTDTQYF. CDR3 coding DNA: TGTGCCAGCAGGAGGAAGGTCGGGAGCTTCACAGATACGCAGTATTTT.

The rearrangement links TRBV18 to TRBJ2-5; 11 bases are a match to TRBD2. With V trimmed by 4 bases and J by 1 base, 5 bases remained unmatched. The V gene's germline CDR1 is KGHSH and CDR2 LQKENI. This CDR3 has 16 residues. CDR3 sequence: CASSLGLAGFQETQYF. The CDR3 bases are TGTGCCAGCTCACTAGGACTAGCGGGTTTCCAAGAGACCCAGTACTTC.

The chain links TRBV7-8 to TRBJ1-1, with D possibly TRBD1 on 5 matching bases. Germline CDR1 is SGHVS and CDR2 is FQNEAQ. The V end lost 4 bases, the J end lost 1 base, and 19 bases lay between the germline ends. There are 17 residues in the CDR3. The CDR3 is CASSSPGRGRRNTEAFF. CDR3 coding DNA: TGTGCCAGCAGCTCCCCAGGGCGGGGGAGGCGGAACACTGAAGCTTTCTTT.

The chain couples TRBV29-1 to TRBJ2-5; D is uncertain. TRBJ2-7 explains the end of the DNA better; the J call may be wrong. This CDR3 contains 14 residues. Germline V CDR1 and CDR2: SQVTM, ANQGSEA. Here the CDR3 DNA reads TGCAGCGTTGGGTTAAGCGTGGCCCCCTACGAGCAGTACTTC. Its protein is CSVGLSVAPYEQYF.

The rearrangement links TRBV15 to TRBJ1-5; D is uncertain. Trimming pared 1 base from V and 6 bases from J, leaving 13 bases between. CDR3 length: 15 amino acids. Germline assignment: CDR1 LNHNV and CDR2 YYDKDF (reference sequence). DNA of the CDR3: TGTGCCACCAGCAGAGTAAGTGGGCTGGGTCAGCCCCAGCATTTT. Translated, it gives CATSRVSGLGQPQHF. Complete variable domain (other parts from reference TRBV15 and TRBJ1-5): DAMVIQNPRYQVTQFGKPVTLSCSQTLNHNVMYWYQQKSSQAPKLLFHYYDKDFNNEADTPDNFQSRRPNTSFCFLDIRSPGLGDTAMYLCATSRVSGLGQPQHFGDGTRLSIL.

This chain joins TRBV5-4 and TRBJ1-4; D unclear. The germline gives CDR1 SGHNT, CDR2 YYREEE (reference sequence). CDR3 length equals 15 residues. V was cut by 0 bases and J by 4 bases, with 10 bases left in between. This CDR3 is CASSLAVQHNEKLFF. DNA for the CDR3: TGTGCCAGCAGCTTGGCCGTTCAGCATAATGAAAAACTGTTTTTT.

This chain links TRBV9 with TRBJ2-2, with a possible D match to TRBD2 (6 bases). Germline CDR1 and CDR2: SGDLS and YYNGEE. The ends were cut back, 3 bases at V and 4 bases at J, with 19 bases in the middle. The CDR3 consists of 17 residues. The CDR3 loop is CASSAYSSGGVTGELFF. The CDR3, as DNA: TGTGCCAGCAGCGCGTATTCTTCCGGAGGGGTCACCGGGGAGCTGTTTTTT.

This clone appeared a single time. The chain links TRBV7-3 to TRBJ2-1; 9 bases map to TRBD2. V was pared by 5 bases and J by 7 bases, with 9 bases of the junction left unmatched. From germline, CDR1 is SGHTA and CDR2 FQGTGA. This CDR3 spans 15 amino acids. DNA for the CDR3: TGTGCCAGCAGCCCAGGCGGCGGGAGGGGGAATGAGCAGTTCTTC. The encoded protein is CASSPGGGRGNEQFF.

The V and J genes are TRBV30 and TRBJ2-2; D not resolved. Looked up from germline, CDR1 is GTSNPN and CDR2 is SVGIG (reference sequence). The CDR3 contains 11 residues. The CDR3 DNA is TGTGCAAGAGAATACACCGGGGAGCTGTTTTTT. Translating it yields CAREYTGELFF.

The chain recombines TRBV11-3 with TRBJ2-1; 9 positions match TRBD2. V was pared by 5 bases and J by 10 bases, with 6 bases of the junction left unmatched. The CDR3 is 13 residues long. Germline assignment: CDR1 SGHNT and CDR2 YENEEA. The CDR3 sequence is CASSARLAEEQFF. CDR3 coding DNA: TGTGCCAGCAGCGCCAGACTAGCGGAAGAGCAGTTCTTC.

The rearrangement uses TRBV4-2 and TRBJ2-3, with 11 bases matching TRBD2. The germline V gene has CDR1 LGHNA and CDR2 YNFKEQ. The trim removed 1 base at V and 2 bases at J, leaving 5 bases unmatched. CDR3 size: 17 residues. The CDR3 region has the DNA TGTGCCAGCAGCCAAGCTAGCGGGAGGTTCCTCACAGATACGCAGTATTTT. Protein product: CASSQASGRFLTDTQYF.

The chain is built from TRBV15 and TRBJ2-7; TRBD1 agrees at 11 bases. The CDR3 spans 16 residues. Trimming took 5 bases from V and 4 from J; bases not matched to a gene: 10. Germline V lookup: CDR1 LNHNV, CDR2 YYDKDF (reference sequence). CDR3 protein: CATSPARTGGYYEQYF. CDR3 in DNA: TGTGCCACCAGCCCAGCACGGACAGGGGGCTATTACGAGCAGTACTTC.

This chain connects TRBV5-1 to TRBJ1-2; D unclear. Trimming removed 1 base from V and 9 bases from J, with 13 bases in between. The CDR3 has 13 amino acids. The germline V gene encodes CDR1 SGHRS and CDR2 YFSETQ. The CDR3 DNA reads as TGCGCCAGCAGCTTGCGGTCGGAGAGGAGCTACACCTTC. Translation gives CASSLRSERSYTF.

The rearrangement uses TRBV9 and TRBJ2-2, with 13 bases fitting TRBD2. Germline values: CDR1 SGDLS, CDR2 YYNGEE. After removal of 4 bases from V and 5 bases from J, the junction contained 11 bases not matched to a gene. The CDR3 contains 18 residues. The CDR3, as DNA: TGTGCCAGCAGCCCCCCCGGGACTAGCGGGGTCGGGACCGGGGAGCTGTTTTTT. As protein: CASSPPGTSGVGTGELFF.

CDR3 region: CASSSFVQSRYNEQFF. The CDR3 DNA follows: TGTGCCAGCAGTTCGTTCGTTCAGTCCCGCTACAATGAGCAGTTCTTC. The J gene is TRBJ2-1, the V gene TRBV27; D is unclear. CDR3 length: 16 amino acids. Germline V gives CDR1 MNHEY, CDR2 SMNVEV (reference sequence). Trimming pared 4 bases from V and 3 bases from J, leaving 16 bases between.

This chain uses TRBV29-1 with TRBJ1-1; TRBD1 is a possible D gene (6 bases). V lost 5 bases and J 11 bases, leaving 18 bases between the germline ends. Germline assignment: CDR1 SQVTM and CDR2 ANQGSEA. This CDR3 region has 12 residues. The CDR3 DNA is TGCAGCGTTTCTCTGCGGGGAACAGGGGCTTTCTTT. Its protein product is CSVSLRGTGAFF.

This clone was picked up one time. The rearrangement joins TRBV7-2 to TRBJ1-1, with D hard to call. Per germline, CDR1 SGHTA and CDR2 FQGNSA. This CDR3 contains 13 residues. The V end lost 7 bases, the J end lost 5 bases, and 14 bases lay between the germline ends. CDR3: CASNGASRTEAFF. The DNA of the CDR3 is TGTGCCAGCAACGGCGCGAGTCGAACTGAAGCTTTCTTT.

The chain links TRBV4-2 to TRBJ1-1; D is unclear. CDR1 and CDR2 (germline): LGHNA, YNFKEQ. V was cut by 0 bases and J by 5 bases, with 7 bases left in between. The CDR3 extends over 13 amino acids. CDR3 region: CASSQDEGTEAFF. The CDR3 coding sequence is TGTGCCAGCAGCCAAGATGAAGGGACTGAAGCTTTCTTT.

The rearrangement links TRBV13 to TRBJ2-7; TRBD1 or TRBD2 may be the D gene (5 bases each). V lost 5 bases and J lost 4, with 27 bases in between. Germline V CDR1 and CDR2: PRHDT, FYEKMQ (reference sequence). The CDR3 sequence is 18 residues long. The CDR3 coding sequence is TGTGCCAGCAGCGTCACCGGGGACCGTCCCAAGCAGAATTACGAGCAGTACTTC. The encoded protein is CASSVTGDRPKQNYEQYF.

This chain joins TRBV28 and TRBJ1-2; a weak D match, TRBD1 (6 bases). Germline V CDR1 and CDR2: MDHEN, SYDVKM. Trimming left V 10 bases short and J 8 bases short, with 26 bases between. The CDR3 consists of 15 residues. The CDR3 DNA sequence: TGTGCCATCGGGACGCCGGGGGCGCTCAAACTCGGCTACACCTTC. Its translation is CAIGTPGALKLGYTF.

This sequence joins TRBV7-2 and TRBJ2-1; 8 nucleotides match TRBD2. With 1 base clipped from V and 10 bases from J, the junction kept 12 bases outside the gene matches. The germline gives CDR1 SGHTA, CDR2 FQGNSA. This CDR3 has 16 residues. CDR3 protein: CASSLVYPGGSGEQFF. As DNA, the CDR3 is TGTGCCAGCAGCTTAGTATATCCGGGAGGGTCGGGGGAGCAGTTCTTC.

This clone was recorded once. The J gene is TRBJ1-5, the V gene TRBV14; TRBD1 aligns across 11 bases. The V and J ends lost 4 bases and 7 bases, in that order; junction bases with no gene match: 18. Germline CDR1 reads SGHDN; CDR2 reads FVKESK. CDR3 length: 19 amino acids. CDR3 coding DNA: TGTGCCAGCAGCCCCAGCACACCGCGGGACAGGGGGGCCTGCCAGCCCCAGCATTTT. Translation: CASSPSTPRDRGACQPQHF.